This T cell receptor beta chain was observed in a study of cytomegalovirus exposure and HLA in healthy donors. General study points: In a later analysis, across HLA loci, associated TCR counts were highest for DRB1, lowest for HLA-C. Cytomegalovirus status was reportedly diagnosed by the classifier with high sensitivity and specificity.

The CDR3 contains 13 residues. Germline CDR1 and CDR2: MGHDK and SYGVNS. Deletions cut 3 bases from V and 3 bases from J, with 8 bases between. Points on this clone: Its target is unknown.

PCR employed 60 Vbeta and 13 Jbeta primers. Profiling relied on immunoSEQ multiplex PCR, and the TCRdb table lists in-frame clones only, not all of them. The sample includes 200,000 to 300,000 clones, approximately 84% of them seen just once. At sampling all donors were nominally healthy, likely with unrecorded immune exposures. The sequence derives from a woman aged 35 to 49 in good health and CMV-seropositive. The V and J genes are TRBV25-1 and TRBJ2-5, with D unresolved. Sequenced sample: PBMCs. The CDR3 DNA follows: TGTGCCAGCAGTGACGGTCCCGAAGAGACCCAGTACTTC. The encoded protein is CASSDGPEETQYF.